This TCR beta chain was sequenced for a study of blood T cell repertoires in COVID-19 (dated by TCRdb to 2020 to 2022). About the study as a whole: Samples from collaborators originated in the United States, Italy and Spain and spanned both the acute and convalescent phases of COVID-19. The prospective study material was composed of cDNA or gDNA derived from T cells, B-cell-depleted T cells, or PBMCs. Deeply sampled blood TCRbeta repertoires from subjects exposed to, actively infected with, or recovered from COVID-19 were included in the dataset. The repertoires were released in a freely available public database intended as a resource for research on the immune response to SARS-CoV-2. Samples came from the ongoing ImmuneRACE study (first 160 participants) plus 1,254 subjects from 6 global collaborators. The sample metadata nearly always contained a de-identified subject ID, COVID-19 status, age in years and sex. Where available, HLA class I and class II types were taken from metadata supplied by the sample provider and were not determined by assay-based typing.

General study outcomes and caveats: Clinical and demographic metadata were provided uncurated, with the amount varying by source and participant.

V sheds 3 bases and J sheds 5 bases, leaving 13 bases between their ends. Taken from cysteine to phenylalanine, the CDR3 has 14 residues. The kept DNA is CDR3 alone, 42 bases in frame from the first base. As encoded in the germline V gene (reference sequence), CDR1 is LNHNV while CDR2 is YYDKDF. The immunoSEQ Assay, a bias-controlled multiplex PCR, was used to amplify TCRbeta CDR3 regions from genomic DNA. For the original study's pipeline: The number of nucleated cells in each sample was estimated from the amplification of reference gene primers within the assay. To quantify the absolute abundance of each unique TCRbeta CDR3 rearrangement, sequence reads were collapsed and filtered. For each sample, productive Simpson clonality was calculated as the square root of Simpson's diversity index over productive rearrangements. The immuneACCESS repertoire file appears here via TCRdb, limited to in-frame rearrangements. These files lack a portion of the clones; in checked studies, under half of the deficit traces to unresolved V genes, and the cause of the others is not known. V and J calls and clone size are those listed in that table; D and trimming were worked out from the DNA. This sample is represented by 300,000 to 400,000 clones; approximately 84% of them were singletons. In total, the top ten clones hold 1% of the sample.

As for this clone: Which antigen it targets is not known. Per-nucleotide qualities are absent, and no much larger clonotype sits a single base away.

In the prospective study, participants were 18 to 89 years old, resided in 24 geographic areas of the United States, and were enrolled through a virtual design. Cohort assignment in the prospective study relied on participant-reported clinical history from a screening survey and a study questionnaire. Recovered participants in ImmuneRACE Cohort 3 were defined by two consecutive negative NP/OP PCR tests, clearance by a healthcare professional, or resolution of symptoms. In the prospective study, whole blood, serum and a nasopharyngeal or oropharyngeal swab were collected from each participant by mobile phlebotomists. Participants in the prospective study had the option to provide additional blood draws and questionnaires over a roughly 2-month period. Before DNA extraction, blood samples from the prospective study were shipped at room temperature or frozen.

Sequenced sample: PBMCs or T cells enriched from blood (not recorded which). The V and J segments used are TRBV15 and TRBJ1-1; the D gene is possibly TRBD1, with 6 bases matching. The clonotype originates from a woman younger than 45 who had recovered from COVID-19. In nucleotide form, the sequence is TGTGCCACCAGCAGCACAAGGGGGATAACTGAAGCTTTCTTT. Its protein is CATSSTRGITEAFF. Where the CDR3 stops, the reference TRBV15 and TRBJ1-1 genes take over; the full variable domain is DAMVIQNPRYQVTQFGKPVTLSCSQTLNHNVMYWYQQKSSQAPKLLFHYYDKDFNNEADTPDNFQSRRPNTSFCFLDIRSPGLGDTAMYLCATSSTRGITEAFFGQGTRLTVV.